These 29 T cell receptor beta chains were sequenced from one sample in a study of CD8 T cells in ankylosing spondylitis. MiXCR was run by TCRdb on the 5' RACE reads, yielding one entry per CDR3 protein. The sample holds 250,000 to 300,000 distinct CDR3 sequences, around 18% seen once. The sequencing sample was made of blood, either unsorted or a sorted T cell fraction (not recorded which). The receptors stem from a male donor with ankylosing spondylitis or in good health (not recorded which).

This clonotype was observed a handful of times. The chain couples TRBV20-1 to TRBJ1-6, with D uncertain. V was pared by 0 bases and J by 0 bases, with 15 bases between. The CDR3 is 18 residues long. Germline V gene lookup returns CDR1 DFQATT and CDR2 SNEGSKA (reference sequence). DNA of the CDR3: TGCAGTGCTAGAGATAAATCGCGGGGAGTCTCCTATAATTCACCCCTCCACTTT. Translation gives CSARDKSRGVSYNSPLHF.

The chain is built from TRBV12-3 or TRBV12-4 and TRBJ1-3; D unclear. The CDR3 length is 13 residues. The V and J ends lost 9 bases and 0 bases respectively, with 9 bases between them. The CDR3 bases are TGTGCCAGTTCTGAAGCCTCTGGAAACACCATATATTTT. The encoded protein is CASSEASGNTIYF.

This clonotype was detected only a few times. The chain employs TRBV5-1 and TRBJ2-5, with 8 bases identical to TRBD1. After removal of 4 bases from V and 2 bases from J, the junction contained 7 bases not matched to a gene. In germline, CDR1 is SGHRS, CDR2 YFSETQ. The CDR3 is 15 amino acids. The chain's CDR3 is CASSPGQGPQETQYF. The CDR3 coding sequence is TGCGCCAGCAGCCCAGGACAGGGACCTCAAGAGACCCAGTACTTC.

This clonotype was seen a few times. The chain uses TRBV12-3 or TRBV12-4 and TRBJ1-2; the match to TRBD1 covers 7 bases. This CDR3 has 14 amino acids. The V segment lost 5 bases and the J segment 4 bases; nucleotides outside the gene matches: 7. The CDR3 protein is CASSPRRDSYGYTF. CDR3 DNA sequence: TGTGCCAGCAGTCCCCGCCGGGACAGCTATGGCTACACCTTC.

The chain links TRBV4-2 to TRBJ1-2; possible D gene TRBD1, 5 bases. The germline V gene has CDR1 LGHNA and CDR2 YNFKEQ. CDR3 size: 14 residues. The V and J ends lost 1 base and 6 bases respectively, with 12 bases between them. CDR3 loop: CASSQGGSVDGYTF. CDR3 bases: TGTGCCAGCAGCCAAGGGGGGTCGGTGGATGGCTACACCTTC.

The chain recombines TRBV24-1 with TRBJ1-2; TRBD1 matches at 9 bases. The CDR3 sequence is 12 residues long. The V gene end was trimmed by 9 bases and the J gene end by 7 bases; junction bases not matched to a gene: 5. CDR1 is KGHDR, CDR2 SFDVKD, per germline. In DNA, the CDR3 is TGTGCCACCGAGGACAGGGGAACTGGCTACACCTTC. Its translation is CATEDRGTGYTF.

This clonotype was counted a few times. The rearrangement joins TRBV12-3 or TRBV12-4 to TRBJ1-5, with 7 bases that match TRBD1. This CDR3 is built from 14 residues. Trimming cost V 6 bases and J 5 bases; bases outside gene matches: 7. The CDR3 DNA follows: TGTGCCAGCAGCCCGGGACAGTTACATCAGCCCCAGCATTTT. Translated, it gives CASSPGQLHQPQHF.

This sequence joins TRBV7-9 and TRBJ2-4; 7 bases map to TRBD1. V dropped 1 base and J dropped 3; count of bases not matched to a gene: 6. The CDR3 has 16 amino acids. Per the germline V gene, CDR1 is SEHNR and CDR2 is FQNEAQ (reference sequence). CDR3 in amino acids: CASSLGQGVGKNIQYF. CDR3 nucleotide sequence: TGTGCCAGCAGCTTAGGTCAGGGGGTTGGCAAAAACATTCAGTACTTC.

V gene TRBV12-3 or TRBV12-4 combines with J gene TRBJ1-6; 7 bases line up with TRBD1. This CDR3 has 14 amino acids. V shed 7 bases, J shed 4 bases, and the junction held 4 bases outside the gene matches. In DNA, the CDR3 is TGTGCCAGCACCACGGACAGGTATAATTCACCCCTCCACTTT. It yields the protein CASTTDRYNSPLHF.

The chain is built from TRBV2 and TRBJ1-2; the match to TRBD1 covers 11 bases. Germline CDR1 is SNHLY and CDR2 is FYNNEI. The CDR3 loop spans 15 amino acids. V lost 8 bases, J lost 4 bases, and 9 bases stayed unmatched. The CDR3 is CASGLGQGEIYGYTF. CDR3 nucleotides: TGTGCCAGCGGGCTGGGACAGGGGGAGATCTATGGCTACACCTTC. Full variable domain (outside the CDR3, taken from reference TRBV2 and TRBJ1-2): EPEVTQTPSHQVTQMGQEVILRCVPISNHLYFYWYRQILGQKVEFLVSFYNNEISEKSEIFDDQFSVERPDGSNFTLKIRSTKLEDSAMYFCASGLGQGEIYGYTFGSGTRLTVV.

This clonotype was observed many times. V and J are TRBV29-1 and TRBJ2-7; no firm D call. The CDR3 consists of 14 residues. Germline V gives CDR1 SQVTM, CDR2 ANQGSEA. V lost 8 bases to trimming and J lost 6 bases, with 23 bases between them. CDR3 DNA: TGCAGCCCCCGCCTCGGGCCGACCATTTTCGAGCAGTACGTC. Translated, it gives CSPRLGPTIFEQYV.

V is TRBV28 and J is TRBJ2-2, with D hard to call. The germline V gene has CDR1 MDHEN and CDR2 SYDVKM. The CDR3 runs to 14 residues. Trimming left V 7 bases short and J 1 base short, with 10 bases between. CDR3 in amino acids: CASTNPENTGELFF. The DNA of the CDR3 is TGTGCCAGCACTAACCCAGAGAACACCGGGGAGCTGTTTTTT.

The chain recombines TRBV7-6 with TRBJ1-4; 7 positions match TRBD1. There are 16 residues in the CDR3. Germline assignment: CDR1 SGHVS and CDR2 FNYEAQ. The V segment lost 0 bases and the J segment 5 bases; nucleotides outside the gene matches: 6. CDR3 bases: TGTGCCAGCAGCTTAGCACCCGGGACAGACAATGAAAAACTGTTTTTT. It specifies CASSLAPGTDNEKLFF.

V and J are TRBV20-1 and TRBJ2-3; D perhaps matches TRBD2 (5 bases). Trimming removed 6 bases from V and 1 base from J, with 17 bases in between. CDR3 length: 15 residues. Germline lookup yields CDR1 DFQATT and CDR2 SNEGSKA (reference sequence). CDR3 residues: CSAEPWTSRTDTQYF. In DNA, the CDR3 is TGCAGTGCGGAACCCTGGACTTCCCGCACAGATACGCAGTATTTT.

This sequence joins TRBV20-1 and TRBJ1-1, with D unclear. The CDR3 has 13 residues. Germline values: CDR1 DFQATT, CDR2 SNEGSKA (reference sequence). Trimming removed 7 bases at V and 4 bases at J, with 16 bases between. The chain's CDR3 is CSVRRQLGTEAFF. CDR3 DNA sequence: TGCAGTGTCAGGCGTCAGCTAGGCACTGAAGCTTTCTTT.

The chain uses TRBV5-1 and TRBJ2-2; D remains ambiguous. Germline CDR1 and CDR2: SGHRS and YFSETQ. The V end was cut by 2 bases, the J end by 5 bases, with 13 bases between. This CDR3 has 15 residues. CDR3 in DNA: TGCGCCAGCAGCTTTTCCACCGTGTGGACCGGGGAGCTGTTTTTT. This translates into CASSFSTVWTGELFF.

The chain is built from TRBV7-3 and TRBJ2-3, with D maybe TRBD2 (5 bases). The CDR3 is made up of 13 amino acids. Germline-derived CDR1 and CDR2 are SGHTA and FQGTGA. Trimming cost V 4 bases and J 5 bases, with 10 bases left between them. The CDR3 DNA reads TGTGCCAGCAGCTCAGAGCGGAGAGATACGCAGTATTTT. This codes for CASSSERRDTQYF.

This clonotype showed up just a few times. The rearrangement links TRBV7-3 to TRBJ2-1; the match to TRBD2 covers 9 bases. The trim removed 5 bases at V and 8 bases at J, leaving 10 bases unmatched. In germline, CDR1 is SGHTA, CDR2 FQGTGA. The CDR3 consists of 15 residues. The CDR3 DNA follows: TGTGCCAGCAGCGACCCCAGCGGGGGGTGGGATGAGCAGTTCTTC. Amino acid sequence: CASSDPSGGWDEQFF.

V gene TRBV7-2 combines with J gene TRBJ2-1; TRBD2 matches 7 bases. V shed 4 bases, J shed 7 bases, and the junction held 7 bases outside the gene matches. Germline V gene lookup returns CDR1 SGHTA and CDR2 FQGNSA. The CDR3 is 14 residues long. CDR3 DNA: TGTGCCAGCAGCTACCGGACTAGTAGGAATGAGCAGTTCTTC. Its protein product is CASSYRTSRNEQFF.

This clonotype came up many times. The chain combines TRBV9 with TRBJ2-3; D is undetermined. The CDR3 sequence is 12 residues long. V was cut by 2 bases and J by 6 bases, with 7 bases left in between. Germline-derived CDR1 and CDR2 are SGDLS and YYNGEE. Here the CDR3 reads CASSVGGDTQYF. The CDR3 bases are TGTGCCAGCAGCGTGGGTGGGGATACGCAGTATTTT.

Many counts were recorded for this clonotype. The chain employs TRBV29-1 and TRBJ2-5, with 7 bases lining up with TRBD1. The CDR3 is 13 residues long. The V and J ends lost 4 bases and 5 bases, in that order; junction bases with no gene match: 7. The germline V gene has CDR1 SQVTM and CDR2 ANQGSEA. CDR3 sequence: CSVVFGTAETQYF. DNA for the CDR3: TGCAGCGTTGTCTTTGGGACAGCTGAGACCCAGTACTTC.

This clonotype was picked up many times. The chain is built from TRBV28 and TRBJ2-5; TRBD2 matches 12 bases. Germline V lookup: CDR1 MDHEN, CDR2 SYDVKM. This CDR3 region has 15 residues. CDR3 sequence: CASGLAGREQETQYF. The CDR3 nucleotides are TGTGCAAGCGGACTAGCGGGGAGAGAACAAGAGACCCAGTACTTC.

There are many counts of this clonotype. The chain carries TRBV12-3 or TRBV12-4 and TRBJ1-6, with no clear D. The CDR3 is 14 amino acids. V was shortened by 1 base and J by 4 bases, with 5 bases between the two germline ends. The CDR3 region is CASSLEQYNSPLHF. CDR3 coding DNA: TGTGCCAGCAGTTTAGAACAGTATAATTCACCCCTCCACTTT.

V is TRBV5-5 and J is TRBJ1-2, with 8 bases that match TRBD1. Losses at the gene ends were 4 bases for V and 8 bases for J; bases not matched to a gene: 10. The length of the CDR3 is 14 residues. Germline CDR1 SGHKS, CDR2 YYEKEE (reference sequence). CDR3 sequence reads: CASSDRQGRMGYTF. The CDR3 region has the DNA TGTGCCAGCAGCGATCGACAGGGGCGAATGGGCTACACCTTC.

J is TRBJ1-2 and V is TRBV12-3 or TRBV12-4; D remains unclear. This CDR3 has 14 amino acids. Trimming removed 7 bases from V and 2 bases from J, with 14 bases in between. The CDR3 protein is CASTPGAENYGYTF. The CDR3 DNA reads TGTGCCAGCACCCCCGGTGCGGAAAACTATGGCTACACCTTC.

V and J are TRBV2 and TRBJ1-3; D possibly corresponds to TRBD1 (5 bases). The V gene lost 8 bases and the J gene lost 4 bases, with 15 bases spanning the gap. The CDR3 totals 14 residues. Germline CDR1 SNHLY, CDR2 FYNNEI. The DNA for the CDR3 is TGTGCCAGCCAACCGCGGGACTGGGGAAACACCATATATTTT. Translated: CASQPRDWGNTIYF.

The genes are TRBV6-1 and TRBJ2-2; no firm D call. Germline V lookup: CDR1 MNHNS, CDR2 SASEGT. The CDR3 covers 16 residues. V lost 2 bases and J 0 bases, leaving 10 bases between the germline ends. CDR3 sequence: CASSELVNANTGELFF. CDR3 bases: TGTGCCAGCAGTGAATTGGTTAACGCGAACACCGGGGAGCTGTTTTTT.

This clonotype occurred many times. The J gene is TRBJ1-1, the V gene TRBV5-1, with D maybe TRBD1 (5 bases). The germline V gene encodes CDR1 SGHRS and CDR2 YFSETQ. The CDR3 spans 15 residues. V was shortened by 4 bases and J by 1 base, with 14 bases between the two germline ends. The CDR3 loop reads CASSDPRGANTEAFF. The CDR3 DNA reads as TGCGCCAGCAGCGACCCACGAGGGGCGAACACTGAAGCTTTCTTT.

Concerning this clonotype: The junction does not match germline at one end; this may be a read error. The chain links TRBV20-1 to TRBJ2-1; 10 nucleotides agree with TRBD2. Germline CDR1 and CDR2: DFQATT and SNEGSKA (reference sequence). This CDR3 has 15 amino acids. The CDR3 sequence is CTARGLAATYNEQFF. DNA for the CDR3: TGCACTGCTAGAGGACTAGCGGCAACCTACAATGAGCAGTTCTTC.